This T cell receptor (beta chain) was captured by sequencing in a study of blood T cell repertoires in COVID-19. CDR1 is LGHNA and CDR2 is YNFKEQ in the germline V gene. This CDR3 has 16 amino acids. The V end lost 0 bases, the J end lost 0 bases, and 11 bases lay between the germline ends. Sequenced by immunoSEQ multiplex PCR; TCRdb stores in-frame clones only, minus some. Of roughly 200,000 clones listed, about 87% were seen once; the top ten hold approximately 1.7%. The genes are TRBV4-2 and TRBJ1-2; D is unresolved. The clonotype originates from a man between 65 and 80 years old with acute or convalescent COVID-19. Specimen: peripheral blood. Here the CDR3 DNA reads TGTGCCAGCAGCCAAGATCTCCTGCTAGCTAACTATGGCTACACCTTC. Translated, it gives CASSQDLLLANYGYTF.